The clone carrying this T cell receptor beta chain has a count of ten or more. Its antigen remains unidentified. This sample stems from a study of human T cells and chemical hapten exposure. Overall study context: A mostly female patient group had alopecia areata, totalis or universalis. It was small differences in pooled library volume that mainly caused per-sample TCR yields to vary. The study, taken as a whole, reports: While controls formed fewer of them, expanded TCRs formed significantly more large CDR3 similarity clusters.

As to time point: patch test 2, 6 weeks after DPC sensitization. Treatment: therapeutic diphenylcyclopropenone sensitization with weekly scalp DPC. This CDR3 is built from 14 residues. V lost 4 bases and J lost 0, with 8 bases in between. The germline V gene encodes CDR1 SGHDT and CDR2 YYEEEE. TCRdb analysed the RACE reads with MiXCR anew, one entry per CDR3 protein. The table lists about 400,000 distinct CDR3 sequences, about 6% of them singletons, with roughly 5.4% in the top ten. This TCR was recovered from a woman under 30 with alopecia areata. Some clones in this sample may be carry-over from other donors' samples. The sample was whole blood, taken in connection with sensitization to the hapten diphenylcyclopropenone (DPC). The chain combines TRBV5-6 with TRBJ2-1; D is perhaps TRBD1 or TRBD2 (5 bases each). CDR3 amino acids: CASSLRGSYNEQFF. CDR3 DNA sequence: TGTGCCAGCAGCCTGAGGGGCTCCTACAATGAGCAGTTCTTC.